The T cell receptor (beta chain) described here comes from a study of blood T cell repertoires in COVID-19. Across the whole study: Sites across the United States, Italy and Spain contributed samples from acute and convalescent COVID-19.

Original methodology: Amplification of reference gene primers provided the estimated nucleated cell counts. Profiling relied on immunoSEQ multiplex PCR, and the TCRdb table lists in-frame clones only, not all of them. That table furnishes V, J and clone size, whereas the DNA furnished D and trimming. Among fewer than 200,000 clones listed, 77% were seen once. V was trimmed by 1 base and J by 2 bases, leaving 12 bases between them. There are 16 residues in the CDR3. CDR1 and CDR2 (germline): SGHNT, YYREEE (reference sequence). The sequence came from a man between 65 and 85 years old with acute or convalescent COVID-19. The V call is TRBV5-4, the J call TRBJ2-2, with no clear D. The sequenced material came from peripheral blood. DNA of the CDR3: TGTGCCAGCAGCTTGTCGACACTTCATAACACCGGGGAGCTGTTTTTT. It yields the protein CASSLSTLHNTGELFF.